The clone carrying this TCR beta chain was counted ten times or more. Its target is unknown. The time point here: newly diagnosed GD, antithyroid drugs for less than 3 months. Extracted PBMC RNA gave rise to the TCR library. The entry originates in a study of regulatory T cells in long-lasting Graves disease. Researchers made TCR beta libraries by using iRepertoire HTBI primers and running Arm-PCR on CDR3 regions. MiXCR, applied by TCRdb to the multiplex PCR reads, yields one record per CDR3 protein. The repertoire consists of around 250,000 distinct CDR3 sequences, with around 20% occurring once and the leading ten covering roughly 23%. Study-level results: Persistent disease was associated with favored TRBV28 usage and with favored use of TRBJ1-2 and TRBJ2-5.

CDR3 length equals 15 residues. Trimming left V 6 bases short and J 2 bases short, with 11 bases between. Germline V gene data show CDR1 as LNHDA and CDR2 as SQIVND (reference sequence). This TCR derives from a female donor with Graves disease. The chain is built from TRBV19 and TRBJ2-6, with D perhaps assigned TRBD1 or TRBD2 (6 bases each). The sequenced sample was peripheral blood mononuclear cells (PBMCs), obtained at new diagnosis, from a patient treated with antithyroid drugs. CDR3: CASREGGAGANVLTF. In DNA form, the CDR3 reads TGTGCCAGTAGGGAGGGGGGAGCTGGGGCCAACGTCCTGACTTTC.